This TCR beta chain was found in a study of shared clonotypes between healthy human individuals. About the study: CD4 naive and CD4 memory each took three plates per donor, while CD8 naive took two and CD8 memory one.

Splitting of CD4+ cells produced CD45RA+ naive and CD45RA-negative memory subsets. This table comes from immunoSEQ multiplex PCR, and its TCRdb copy is limited to in-frame clones, with some not included. The repertoire holds over 2 million clones, with about nine tenths as singletons. The sample holds one count of this clone. This TCR derives from a young man in good health. Some clones in this sample may be carry-over from other donors' samples. The sequenced material came from naive CD4+ T cells from PBMCs. This sample's subset: CD45RA+ positively selected.

DNA for the CDR3: TGTGCCAGCAGCTTAGGAGCTACCCCCTACGAGCAGTACTTC. As protein: CASSLGATPYEQYF. This sequence joins TRBV7-9 and TRBJ2-7; D unclear. The CDR3 is made up of 14 amino acids. The V and J ends lost 1 base and 2 bases respectively, with 9 bases between them. From germline, CDR1 is SEHNR and CDR2 FQNEAQ (reference sequence).